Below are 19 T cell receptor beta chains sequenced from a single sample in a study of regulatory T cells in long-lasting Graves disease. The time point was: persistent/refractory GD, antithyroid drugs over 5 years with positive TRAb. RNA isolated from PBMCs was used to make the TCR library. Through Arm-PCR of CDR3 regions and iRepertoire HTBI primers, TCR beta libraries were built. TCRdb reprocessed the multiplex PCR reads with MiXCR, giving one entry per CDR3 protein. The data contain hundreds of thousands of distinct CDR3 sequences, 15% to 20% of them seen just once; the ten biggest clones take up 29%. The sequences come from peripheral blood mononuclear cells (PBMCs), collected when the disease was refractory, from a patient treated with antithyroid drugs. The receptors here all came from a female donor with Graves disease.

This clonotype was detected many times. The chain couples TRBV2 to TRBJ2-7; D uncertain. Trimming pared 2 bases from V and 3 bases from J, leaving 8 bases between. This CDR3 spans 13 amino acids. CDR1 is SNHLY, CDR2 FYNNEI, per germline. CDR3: CASSESWDYEQYF. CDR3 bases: TGTGCCAGCAGTGAAAGTTGGGACTACGAGCAGTACTTC.

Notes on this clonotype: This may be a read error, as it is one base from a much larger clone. The CDR3 here is CASTKGGESAYGQYF. The CDR3 coding sequence is TGTGCCAGCACCAAAGGGGGGGAGTCGGCCTACGGGCAGTACTTC. The rearrangement joins TRBV13 to TRBJ2-7, with D possibly TRBD2 on 7 matching bases. Germline V CDR1 and CDR2: PRHDT, FYEKMQ (reference sequence). The CDR3 sequence is 15 residues long.

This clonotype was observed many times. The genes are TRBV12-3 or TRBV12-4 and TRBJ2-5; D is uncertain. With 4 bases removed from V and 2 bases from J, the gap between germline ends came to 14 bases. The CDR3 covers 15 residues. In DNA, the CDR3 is TGTGCCAGCAGTTCCACTTCGAGGCTACAAGAGACCCAGTACTTC. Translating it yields CASSSTSRLQETQYF.

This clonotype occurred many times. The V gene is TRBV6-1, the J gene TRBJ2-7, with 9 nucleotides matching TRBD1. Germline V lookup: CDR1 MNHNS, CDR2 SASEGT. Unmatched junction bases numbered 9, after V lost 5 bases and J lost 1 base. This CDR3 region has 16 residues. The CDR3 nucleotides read TGTGCCAGCAGTCCATCCGGGACAGGGCTTTCCTACGAGCAGTACTTC. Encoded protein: CASSPSGTGLSYEQYF.

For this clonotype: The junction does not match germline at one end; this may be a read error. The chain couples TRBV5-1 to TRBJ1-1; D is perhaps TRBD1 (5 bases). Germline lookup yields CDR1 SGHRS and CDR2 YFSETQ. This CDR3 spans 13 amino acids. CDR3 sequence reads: CASSLEQDTEAFF. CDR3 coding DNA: TGTGCCAGCAGCTTAGAACAGGACACTGAAGCTTTCTTT. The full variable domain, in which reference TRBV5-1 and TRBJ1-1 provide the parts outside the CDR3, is KAGVTQTPRYLIKTRGQQVTLSCSPISGHRSVSWYQQTPGQGLQFLFEYFSETQRNKGNFPGRFSGRQFSNSRSEMNVSTLELGDSALYLCASSLEQDTEAFFGQGTRLTVV.

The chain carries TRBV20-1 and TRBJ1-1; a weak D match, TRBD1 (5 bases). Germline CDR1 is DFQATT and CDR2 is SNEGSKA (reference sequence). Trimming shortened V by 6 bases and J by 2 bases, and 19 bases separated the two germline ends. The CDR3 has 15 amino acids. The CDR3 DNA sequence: TGCAGTGCCTCAACCTTTGGGGGACTAAACACTGAAGCTTTCTTT. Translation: CSASTFGGLNTEAFF.

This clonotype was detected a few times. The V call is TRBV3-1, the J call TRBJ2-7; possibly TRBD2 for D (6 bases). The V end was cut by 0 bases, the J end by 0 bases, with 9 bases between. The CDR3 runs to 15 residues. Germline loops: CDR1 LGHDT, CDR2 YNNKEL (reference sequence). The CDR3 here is CASSQDWGDSYEQYF. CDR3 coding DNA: TGTGCCAGCAGCCAAGATTGGGGGGACTCCTACGAGCAGTACTTC.

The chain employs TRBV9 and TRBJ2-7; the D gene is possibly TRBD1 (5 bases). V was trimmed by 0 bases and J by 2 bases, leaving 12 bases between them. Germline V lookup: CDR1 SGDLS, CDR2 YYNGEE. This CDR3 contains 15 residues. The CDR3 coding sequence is TGTGCCAGCAGCGTAGGGCCCCAGGGTACCTACGAGCAGTACTTC. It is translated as CASSVGPQGTYEQYF.

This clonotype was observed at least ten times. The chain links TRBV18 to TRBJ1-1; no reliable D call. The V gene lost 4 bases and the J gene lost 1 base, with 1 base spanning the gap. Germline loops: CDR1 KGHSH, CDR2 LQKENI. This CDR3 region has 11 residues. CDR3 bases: TGTGCCAGCTCACAGAACACTGAAGCTTTCTTT. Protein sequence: CASSQNTEAFF.

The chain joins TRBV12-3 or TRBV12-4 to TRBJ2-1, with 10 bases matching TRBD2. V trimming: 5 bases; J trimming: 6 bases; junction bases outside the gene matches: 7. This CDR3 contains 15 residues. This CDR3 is CASSVSGRTFNEQFF. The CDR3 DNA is TGTGCCAGCAGTGTTAGCGGGAGGACTTTCAATGAGCAGTTCTTC.

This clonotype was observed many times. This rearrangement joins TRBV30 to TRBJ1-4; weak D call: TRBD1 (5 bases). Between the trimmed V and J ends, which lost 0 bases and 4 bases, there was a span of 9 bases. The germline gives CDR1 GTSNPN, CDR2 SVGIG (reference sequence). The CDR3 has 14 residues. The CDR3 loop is CAWSVAGFNEKLFF. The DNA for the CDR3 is TGTGCCTGGAGTGTAGCAGGGTTTAATGAAAAACTGTTTTTT.

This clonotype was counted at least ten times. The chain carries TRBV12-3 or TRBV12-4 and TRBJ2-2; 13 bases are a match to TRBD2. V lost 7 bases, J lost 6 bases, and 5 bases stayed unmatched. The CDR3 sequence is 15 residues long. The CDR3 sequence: CASKTSGGTAGELFF. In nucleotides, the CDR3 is TGTGCCAGCAAGACTAGCGGGGGGACCGCCGGGGAGCTGTTTTTT.

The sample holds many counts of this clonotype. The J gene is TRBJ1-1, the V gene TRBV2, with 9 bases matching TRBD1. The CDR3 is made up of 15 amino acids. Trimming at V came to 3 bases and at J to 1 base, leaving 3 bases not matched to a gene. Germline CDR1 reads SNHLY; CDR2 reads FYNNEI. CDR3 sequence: CASSDDRGANTEAFF. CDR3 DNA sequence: TGTGCCAGCAGTGACGACAGGGGGGCGAACACTGAAGCTTTCTTT. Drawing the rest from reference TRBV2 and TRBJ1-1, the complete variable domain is EPEVTQTPSHQVTQMGQEVILRCVPISNHLYFYWYRQILGQKVEFLVSFYNNEISEKSEIFDDQFSVERPDGSNFTLKIRSTKLEDSAMYFCASSDDRGANTEAFFGQGTRLTVV.

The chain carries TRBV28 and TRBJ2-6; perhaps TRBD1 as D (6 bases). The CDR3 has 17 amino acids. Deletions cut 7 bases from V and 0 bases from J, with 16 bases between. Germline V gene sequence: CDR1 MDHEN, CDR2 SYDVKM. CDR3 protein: CASTKDRTFSGANVLTF. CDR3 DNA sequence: TGTGCCAGCACCAAGGACAGAACCTTCTCTGGGGCCAACGTCCTGACTTTC.

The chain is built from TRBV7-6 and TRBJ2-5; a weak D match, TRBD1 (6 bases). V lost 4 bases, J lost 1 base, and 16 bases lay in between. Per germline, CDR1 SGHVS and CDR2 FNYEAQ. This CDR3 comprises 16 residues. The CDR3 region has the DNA TGTGCCAGCAGCTCCCCCCTCCGGGACACCCAAGAGACCCAGTACTTC. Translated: CASSSPLRDTQETQYF.

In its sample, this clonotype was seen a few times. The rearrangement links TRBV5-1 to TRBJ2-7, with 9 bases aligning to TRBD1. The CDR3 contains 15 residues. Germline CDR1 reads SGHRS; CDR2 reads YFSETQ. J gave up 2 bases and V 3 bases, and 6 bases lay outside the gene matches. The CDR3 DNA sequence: TGCGCCAGCAGCTCACAGGGGGCGCGGACCTACGAGCAGTACTTC. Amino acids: CASSSQGARTYEQYF.

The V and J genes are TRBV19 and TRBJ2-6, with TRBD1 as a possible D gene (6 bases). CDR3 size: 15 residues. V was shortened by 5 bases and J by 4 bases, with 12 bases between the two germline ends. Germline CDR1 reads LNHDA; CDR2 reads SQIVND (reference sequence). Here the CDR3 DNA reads TGTGCCAGTAGTTGGCAGGGGACCGGGGCCAACGTCCTGACTTTC. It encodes CASSWQGTGANVLTF.

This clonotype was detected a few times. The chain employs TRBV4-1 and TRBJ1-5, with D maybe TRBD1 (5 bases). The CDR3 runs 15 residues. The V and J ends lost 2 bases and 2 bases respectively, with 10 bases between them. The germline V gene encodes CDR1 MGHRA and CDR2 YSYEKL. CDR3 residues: CASSQPGAGNQPQHF. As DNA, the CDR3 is TGCGCCAGCAGCCAACCCGGGGCAGGCAATCAGCCCCAGCATTTT.

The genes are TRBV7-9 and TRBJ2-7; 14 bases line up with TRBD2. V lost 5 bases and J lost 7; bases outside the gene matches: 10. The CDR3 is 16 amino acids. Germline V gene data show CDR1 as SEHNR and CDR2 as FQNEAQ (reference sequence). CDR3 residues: CASSAPGLAGVREQYF. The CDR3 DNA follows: TGTGCCAGCAGCGCACCGGGACTAGCGGGAGTACGAGAGCAGTACTTC.